The entry below gives a single T cell receptor (beta chain) sequence along with its context. Its antigen is not identified. Study processing details: CDR3 differences across clinicopathological groups were used to build a distant-metastasis classifier for papillary thyroid cancer. With MiXCR, TCRdb called clones anew from the PCR reads. The authors' filters were not applied to this entry. The sample has about 5,400 clones, 33% seen once. The sample originates from a study of metastatic and nonmetastatic thyroid tumors. Study overall: Repertoires from malignant and benign thyroid patients were compared across blood and tumor or nodule tissue.

Findings of the study overall: As reported, TCR beta diversity in blood and tumor was significantly higher in malignant thyroid tumors than in benign nodules.

There were no patients who had received any treatment before thyroid surgery. The germline V and J ends were trimmed by 2 bases and 7 bases, with 11 bases remaining between them. The CDR3 loop spans 14 amino acids. CDR1 is LGHDT and CDR2 is YNNKEL in the germline V gene (reference sequence). The sample was adjacent normal tissue. The V call is TRBV3-1, the J call TRBJ2-2; D gene uncertain. The TCR sequence derives from a female donor with papillary thyroid cancer or a benign thyroid nodule (not recorded which). Some clones in this sample may be carry-over from other donors' samples. CDR3 DNA sequence: TGTGCCAGCAGCCAATTTTTAGGAAGCGGGGAGCTGTTTTTT. The encoded protein is CASSQFLGSGELFF.